This T cell receptor beta chain was captured in a study of cytomegalovirus exposure and HLA in healthy donors. Per germline, CDR1 SQVTM and CDR2 ANQGSEA. Trimming cost V 7 bases and J 3 bases, with 15 bases left between them. The CDR3 covers 13 residues. The PCR used 60 Vbeta and 13 Jbeta primers. Data came from immunoSEQ multiplex PCR; TCRdb stores just in-frame clones and leaves some out. The table lists hundreds of thousands of clones, about 70% of them singletons. The chain couples TRBV29-1 to TRBJ1-1; tentative D call: TRBD1 (5 bases). The material sequenced was PBMCs. This receptor was obtained from a man aged 35-49 years in good health and CMV-seropositive. CDR3 coding DNA: TGCAGCGGAAGAACAGGTGGGGACACTGAAGCTTTCTTT. It is translated as CSGRTGGDTEAFF.